The rows below give T cell receptor beta chains drawn from one sample of a study of cytomegalovirus exposure and HLA in healthy donors. Some clones are missing from TCRdb's copy, which holds only in-frame ones; the method was immunoSEQ multiplex PCR. Here the sample spans some 150,000 clones, around two thirds being singletons. The sequencing input was PBMCs. These receptors were taken from a man aged 18 to 30 in good health and CMV-seropositive. Both conserved end residues are part of each CDR3. The D gene is left open where the match is weak. A clone size is listed for some rows: how often the clone was seen (once, few, many), or a class if it is expanded.

CDR3aa: CAISERGGEQFF
CDR3nt: TGTGCCATCAGTGAAAGGGGGGGGGAGCAGTTCTTC
j_gene: TRBJ2-1
v_gene: TRBV10-3
abundance: .
d_gene: .

CDR3aa: CASSSNRGWNTEAFF
CDR3nt: TGTGCCAGCAGCTCCAACAGGGGATGGAACACTGAAGCTTTCTTT
j_gene: TRBJ1-1
v_gene: TRBV5-6
abundance: .
d_gene: TRBD1

CDR3aa: CASSVVAGNTEAFF
CDR3nt: TGTGCCAGCAGCGTAGTGGCAGGGAACACTGAAGCTTTCTTT
j_gene: TRBJ1-1
v_gene: TRBV9
abundance: .
d_gene: .

CDR3aa: CASSLGGQTYEQYF
CDR3nt: TGTGCCAGCAGCTTAGGGGGACAGACCTACGAGCAGTACTTC
j_gene: TRBJ2-7
v_gene: TRBV7-6
abundance: once
d_gene: TRBD1

CDR3aa: CASSLVQGNEKLFF
CDR3nt: TGTGCCAGCAGTTTGGTACAGGGGAATGAAAAACTGTTTTTT
j_gene: TRBJ1-4
v_gene: TRBV28
abundance: few
d_gene: TRBD1

CDR3aa: CAWRTGASSYNEQFF
CDR3nt: TGTGCCTGGAGGACAGGAGCCTCCTCCTACAATGAGCAGTTCTTC
j_gene: TRBJ2-1
v_gene: TRBV30
abundance: .
d_gene: .

CDR3aa: CSVAGQLYGYTF
CDR3nt: TGCAGCGTTGCGGGACAGCTATATGGCTACACCTTC
j_gene: TRBJ1-2
v_gene: TRBV29-1
abundance: .
d_gene: TRBD1

CDR3aa: CASSEGGSSYEQYF
CDR3nt: TGTGCCAGCAGCGAAGGGGGTAGCTCCTACGAGCAGTACTTC
j_gene: TRBJ2-7
v_gene: TRBV9
abundance: .
d_gene: .

CDR3aa: CASSRGNSYNEQFF
CDR3nt: TGCGCCAGCAGCCGAGGGAACTCCTACAATGAGCAGTTCTTC
j_gene: TRBJ2-1
v_gene: TRBV4-3
abundance: few
d_gene: .

CDR3aa: CASRGTGTKNEKLFF
CDR3nt: TGTGCCAGCAGGGGGACCGGGACAAAGAATGAAAAACTGTTTTTT
j_gene: TRBJ1-4
v_gene: TRBV2
abundance: .
d_gene: .

CDR3aa: CASSLEGRVGGEKLFF
CDR3nt: TGCGCCAGCAGCTTGGAGGGACGGGTAGGGGGTGAAAAACTGTTTTTT
j_gene: TRBJ1-4
v_gene: TRBV5-1
abundance: .
d_gene: .

CDR3aa: CATGLNYEQYF
CDR3nt: TGTGCCACCGGACTGAACTACGAGCAGTACTTC
j_gene: TRBJ2-7
v_gene: TRBV10-3
abundance: .
d_gene: .

CDR3aa: CASSYHRGRSGNTIYF
CDR3nt: TGCGCCAGCAGCTATCACAGGGGCCGGTCTGGAAACACCATATATTTT
j_gene: TRBJ1-3
v_gene: TRBV5-1
abundance: .
d_gene: TRBD1

CDR3aa: CASSVSDRGGYTF
CDR3nt: TGTGCCAGCAGCGTATCGGACAGGGGAGGCTACACCTTC
j_gene: TRBJ1-2
v_gene: TRBV9
abundance: .
d_gene: TRBD1

CDR3aa: CASSAGTSGFPYEQYF
CDR3nt: TGTGCCAGTAGTGCCGGGACTAGCGGGTTCCCCTACGAGCAGTACTTC
j_gene: TRBJ2-7
v_gene: TRBV19
abundance: .
d_gene: TRBD2

CDR3aa: CAWIDSSFGEQFF
CDR3nt: TGTGCCTGGATTGACTCCTCGTTCGGTGAGCAGTTCTTC
j_gene: TRBJ2-1
v_gene: TRBV30
abundance: .
d_gene: .

CDR3aa: CASSFVRGEDTQYF
CDR3nt: TGCGCCAGCAGCTTCGTCAGGGGAGAAGATACGCAGTATTTT
j_gene: TRBJ2-3
v_gene: TRBV5-1
abundance: .
d_gene: .

CDR3aa: CASSLEGGNSPLHF
CDR3nt: TGTGCCAGCAGCTTGGAGGGAGGGAATTCACCCCTCCACTTT
j_gene: TRBJ1-6
v_gene: TRBV7-9
abundance: .
d_gene: .